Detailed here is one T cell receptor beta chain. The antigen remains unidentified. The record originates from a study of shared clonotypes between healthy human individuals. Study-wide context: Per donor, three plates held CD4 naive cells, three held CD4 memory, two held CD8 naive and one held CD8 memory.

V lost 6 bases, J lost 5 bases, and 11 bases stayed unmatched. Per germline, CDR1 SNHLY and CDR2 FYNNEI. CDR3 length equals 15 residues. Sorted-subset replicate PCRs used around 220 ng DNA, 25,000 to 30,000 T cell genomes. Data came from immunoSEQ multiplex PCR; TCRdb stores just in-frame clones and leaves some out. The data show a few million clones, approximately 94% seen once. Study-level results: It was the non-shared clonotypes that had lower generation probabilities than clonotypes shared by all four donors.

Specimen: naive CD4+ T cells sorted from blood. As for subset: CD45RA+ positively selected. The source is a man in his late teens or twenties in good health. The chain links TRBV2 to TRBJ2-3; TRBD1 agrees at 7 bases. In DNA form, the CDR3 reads TGTGCCAGCAGAGCCGACAGGGTAAAGGGAGATACGCAGTATTTT. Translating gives CASRADRVKGDTQYF.